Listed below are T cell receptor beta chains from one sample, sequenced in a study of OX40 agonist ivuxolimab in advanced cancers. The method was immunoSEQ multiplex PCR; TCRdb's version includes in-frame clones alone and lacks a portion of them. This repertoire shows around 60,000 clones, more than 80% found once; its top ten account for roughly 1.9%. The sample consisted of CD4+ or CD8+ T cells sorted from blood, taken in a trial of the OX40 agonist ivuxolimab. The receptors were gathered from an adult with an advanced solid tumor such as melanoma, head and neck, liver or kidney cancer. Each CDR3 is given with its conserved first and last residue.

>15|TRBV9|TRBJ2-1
CASNVGRERYNEQFF
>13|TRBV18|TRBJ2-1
CASSPQGINEQFF
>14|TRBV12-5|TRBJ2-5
CASGLGTSGETQYF
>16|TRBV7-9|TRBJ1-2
CASSLGGGQGANGYTF
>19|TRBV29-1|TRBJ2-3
CSVFLVLAGGEGPTDTQYF
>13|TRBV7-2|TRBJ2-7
CASTLTTGYEQYF
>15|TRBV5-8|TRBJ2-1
CASSLVSGSYNEQFF
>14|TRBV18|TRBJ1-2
CASSPSGSNYGYTF
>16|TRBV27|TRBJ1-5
CASSRGDGLHNQPQHF
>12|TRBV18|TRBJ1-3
CASSPFGNTIYF
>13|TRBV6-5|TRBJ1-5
CASDDREGQPQHF
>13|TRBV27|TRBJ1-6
CASSVRYNSPLHF
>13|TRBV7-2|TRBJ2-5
CASSDRRGETQYF
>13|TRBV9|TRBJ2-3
CATLGGITDTQYF
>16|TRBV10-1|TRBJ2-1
CASAGLASSSYNEQFF
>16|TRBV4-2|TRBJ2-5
CASSQIGLAGAETQYF
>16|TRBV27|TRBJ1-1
CASTPLGTRGGAEAFF
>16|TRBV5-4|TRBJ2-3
CASSPPGLPSTDTQYF
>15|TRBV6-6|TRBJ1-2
CASRRGTDLFYGYTF
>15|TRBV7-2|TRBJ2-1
CASSVDSSSYNEQFF
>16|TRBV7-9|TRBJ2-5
CASSLRTGGSQETQYF
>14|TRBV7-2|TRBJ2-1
CASSLRRQGVEQFF
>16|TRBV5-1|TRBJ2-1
CASSLRYGLLDNEQFF
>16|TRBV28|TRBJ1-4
CASSLLGSQGDEKLFF
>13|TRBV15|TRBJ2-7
CATSRTSRAEQYF